The TCR beta chain described here comes from a study of cytotoxic CD8 clonotypes in ibrutinib-treated CLL. Across the whole study: Patient counts were 11 relapsed/refractory, roughly 16 treatment-naive and some 17 IGHV unmutated.

Assay used: immunoSEQ multiplex PCR; TCRdb lists only in-frame clones, some missing. The sample records some 200,000 clones, 55% to 85% being singletons. Between the trimmed V and J ends, which lost 5 bases and 4 bases, there was a span of 15 bases. Germline CDR1 and CDR2: LGHNA and YNFKEQ. The CDR3 is 15 residues long. The sequence came from a human donor with chronic lymphocytic leukemia. The sample in question was PBMCs, obtained after 24 months of ibrutinib treatment. The chain links TRBV4-2 to TRBJ2-1; D perhaps matches TRBD2 (6 bases). CDR3 region: CASSGLRGPYNEQFF. CDR3 coding DNA: TGTGCCAGCAGCGGCTTGCGGGGTCCATACAATGAGCAGTTCTTC.